One and the same sample provided the 12 T cell receptor beta chains below, sequenced in a study of cytomegalovirus exposure and HLA in healthy donors. PCR amplification relied on 60 Vbeta primers (plus 13 Jbeta primers). TCRdb keeps only in-frame clones here, not all; method: immunoSEQ multiplex PCR. The table records under 200,000 clones, around three quarters of them present only once. Sequencing used PBMCs. The receptors come from a man in his forties in good health and CMV-seronegative.

This clone was picked up a small number of times. The chain has TRBV21-1 and TRBJ2-7; the table names TRBD2, a call not compared with the DNA. TRBV21-1 is designated a pseudogene. The CDR3 extends over 14 amino acids. The CDR3 protein is CASSKAWGDYEQYV. CDR3 DNA sequence: TGTGCCAGCAGCAAAGCTTGGGGGGACTACGAGCAGTACGTC.

The chain uses TRBV6-6 and TRBJ1-1, with a weak D call TRBD1 (6 bases). Trimming removed 11 bases at V and 0 bases at J, with 10 bases between. Germline CDR1 is MNHNY and CDR2 is SVGAGI (reference sequence). CDR3 length: 12 residues. The chain's CDR3 is CAGRTVNTEAFF. CDR3 coding DNA: TGTGCCGGAAGGACAGTGAACACTGAAGCTTTCTTT.

The rearrangement joins TRBV5-1 to TRBJ1-4; D call uncertain. Deletions cut 2 bases from V and 0 bases from J, with 11 bases between. The CDR3 has 16 residues. The germline V gene encodes CDR1 SGHRS and CDR2 YFSETQ. Here the CDR3 DNA reads TGCGCCAGCAGCTTCGGGAGCTCTGCAACTAATGAAAAACTGTTTTTT. Its protein is CASSFGSSATNEKLFF.

A remark on this clone: The CDR3 does not end in the conserved phenylalanine or tryptophan, so this is likely a read error. This chain joins TRBV28 and TRBJ1-1, with 7 positions matching TRBD1. Germline trimming cut 11 bases from V and 0 bases from J; bases unmatched to any gene: 3. Germline V lookup: CDR1 MDHEN, CDR2 SYDVKM. CDR3 length: 12 amino acids. This CDR3 is CALDRMNTEAFL. The CDR3 nucleotides are TGTGCCCTGGACAGGATGAACACTGAAGCTTTCCTT.

This chain joins TRBV5-1 and TRBJ2-3; 9 bases line up with TRBD2. V shed 1 base and J 2 bases; nucleotides not matched to a gene: 2. Germline V gene lookup returns CDR1 SGHRS and CDR2 YFSETQ. The CDR3 extends over 15 amino acids. CDR3 residues: CASSLPSGTTDTQYF. The CDR3, as DNA: TGCGCCAGCAGCTTGCCTAGCGGGACCACAGATACGCAGTATTTT. The variable domain in full, completed from reference TRBV5-1 and TRBJ2-3, reads KAGVTQTPRYLIKTRGQQVTLSCSPISGHRSVSWYQQTPGQGLQFLFEYFSETQRNKGNFPGRFSGRQFSNSRSEMNVSTLELGDSALYLCASSLPSGTTDTQYFGPGTRLTVL.

The chain combines TRBV20-1 with TRBJ1-4; D ambiguous. The ends were cut back, 3 bases at V and 14 bases at J, with 13 bases in the middle. This CDR3 comprises 11 residues. From germline, CDR1 is DFQATT and CDR2 SNEGSKA (reference sequence). The CDR3 coding sequence is TGCAGTGCTAGGTCTCAGGTCCCGCTGTTTTTT. Translated: CSARSQVPLFF.

V is TRBV18 and J is TRBJ1-5; 9 bases map to TRBD1. This CDR3 has 15 amino acids. CDR1 and CDR2 (germline): KGHSH, LQKENI. The J segment lost 5 bases and the V segment lost 6 bases, leaving 8 bases of the junction unmatched. The CDR3 DNA sequence: TGTGCCAGCTCCCAAGACAGGGGGGTTCATCAGCCCCAGCATTTT. Protein: CASSQDRGVHQPQHF. The variable domain in full, with the rest retrieved from reference TRBV18 and TRBJ1-5, is NAGVMQNPRHLVRRRGQEARLRCSPMKGHSHVYWYRQLPEEGLKFMVYLQKENIIDESGMPKERFSAEFPKEGPSILRIQQVVRGDSAAYFCASSQDRGVHQPQHFGDGTRLSIL.

This clone turned up a few times. As DNA, the CDR3 is TGTGCCAGCAGCTTCGGCGGGAGCATTCTTTACAATGAGCAGTTCTTC. Protein: CASSFGGSILYNEQFF. The rearrangement joins TRBV5-6 to TRBJ2-1, with TRBD2 matching 7 bases. Trimming took 2 bases from V and 4 from J; bases not matched to a gene: 9. CDR1 is SGHDT, CDR2 YYEEEE, per germline. The CDR3 has 16 amino acids.

The J gene is TRBJ1-1, the V gene TRBV27; weak D call: TRBD1 (5 bases). The germline V and J ends were trimmed by 0 bases and 1 base, with 9 bases remaining between them. From germline, CDR1 is MNHEY and CDR2 SMNVEV (reference sequence). CDR3 length: 15 amino acids. The CDR3 bases are TGTGCCAGCAGTTTATCAAGGGGATGGAACACTGAAGCTTTCTTT. Amino acids: CASSLSRGWNTEAFF.

The V and J genes are TRBV6-1 and TRBJ1-1; TRBD1 might be the D (5 bases). The CDR3 totals 14 residues. The germline CDR1 and CDR2 sequences are MNHNS and SASEGT. Deletions cut 7 bases from V and 5 bases from J, with 17 bases between. The CDR3 region is CASTRALGGTEAFF. As DNA, the CDR3 is TGTGCCAGCACCCGGGCCCTGGGGGGGACTGAAGCTTTCTTT.

This clone showed up just a few times. The J gene is TRBJ1-3, the V gene TRBV5-1; the match to TRBD1 covers 8 bases. The V and J ends lost 0 bases and 4 bases, in that order; junction bases with no gene match: 6. The CDR3 totals 16 residues. Germline loops: CDR1 SGHRS, CDR2 YFSETQ. CDR3 coding DNA: TGCGCCAGCAGCTTGGTTCGACAGGGGCTAGGAAACACCATATATTTT. Amino acids: CASSLVRQGLGNTIYF.

The chain is built from TRBV6-4 and TRBJ2-1, with D hard to call. From germline, CDR1 is MRHNA and CDR2 SNTAGT. The CDR3 has 15 residues. The ends were cut back, 5 bases at V and 1 base at J, with 12 bases in the middle. The CDR3 nucleotides read TGTGCCAGCAGTCCCCGAGGTCGGTCCTACAATGAGCAGTTCTTC. This encodes CASSPRGRSYNEQFF.